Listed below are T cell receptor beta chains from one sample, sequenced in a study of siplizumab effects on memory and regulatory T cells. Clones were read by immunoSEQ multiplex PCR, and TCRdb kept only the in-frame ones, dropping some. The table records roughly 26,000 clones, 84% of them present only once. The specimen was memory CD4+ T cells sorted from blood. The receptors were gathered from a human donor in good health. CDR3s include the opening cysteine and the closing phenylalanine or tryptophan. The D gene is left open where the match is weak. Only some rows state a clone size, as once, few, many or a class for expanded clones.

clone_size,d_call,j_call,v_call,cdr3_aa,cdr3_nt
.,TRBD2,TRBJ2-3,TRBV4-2,CASSQEVLAGADTQYF,TGTGCCAGCAGCCAAGAAGTGTTAGCGGGAGCAGATACGCAGTATTTT
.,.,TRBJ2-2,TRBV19,CASSMSDTGELFF,TGTGCCAGTAGTATGTCGGACACCGGGGAGCTGTTTTTT
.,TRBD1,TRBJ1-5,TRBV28,CASSFLDRANQPQHF,TGTGCCAGCAGTTTTTTGGACAGGGCGAATCAGCCCCAGCATTTT
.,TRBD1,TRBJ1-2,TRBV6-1,CASSVDRAINYGYTF,TGTGCCAGCAGTGTCGACAGGGCAATTAACTATGGCTACACCTTC
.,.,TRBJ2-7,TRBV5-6,CASSSTGTIYEQYF,TGTGCCAGCAGCTCGACCGGGACAATCTACGAGCAGTACTTC
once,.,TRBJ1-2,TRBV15,CATSRVNYGYTF,TGTGCCACCTCCAGGGTTAACTATGGCTACACCTTC
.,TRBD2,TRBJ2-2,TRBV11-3,CASSLSGRVDTGELFF,TGTGCCAGCAGCTTAAGCGGGAGAGTAGACACCGGGGAGCTGTTTTTT
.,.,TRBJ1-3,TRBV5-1,CASSLIAGSGNTIYF,TGCGCCAGCAGCTTGATCGCAGGGAGCGGAAACACCATATATTTT
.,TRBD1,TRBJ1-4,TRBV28,CASSPRRGQGLEKLFF,TGTGCCAGCAGTCCCCGGCGGGGACAGGGTTTAGAAAAACTGTTTTTT
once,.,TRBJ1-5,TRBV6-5,CASSYSGAGQPQHF,TGTGCCAGCAGTTACTCAGGGGCGGGACAGCCCCAGCATTTT
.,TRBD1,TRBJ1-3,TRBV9,CASSPRDRGKKASGNTIYF,TGTGCCAGCAGCCCCCGGGACAGGGGCAAAAAAGCCTCTGGAAACACCATATATTTT
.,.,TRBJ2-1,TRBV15,CATSREKSSYNEQFF,TGTGCCACCAGCAGAGAAAAGAGCTCCTACAATGAGCAGTTCTTC
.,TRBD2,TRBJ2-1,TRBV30,CAWSVLAGGEQFF,TGTGCCTGGAGTGTACTAGCGGGAGGAGAGCAGTTCTTC